This TCR beta chain came from a study of T cell clones after liver transplantation. Study-wide points: Compared with third party-reactive sequences, donor-reactive ones declined more, independent of withdrawal success.

Assay: immunoSEQ multiplex PCR; the TCRdb copy retains only in-frame clones and omits some. This table has under 85,000 clones, under 90% appearing once. Trimming stripped 4 bases from V and 0 bases from J, with 7 bases between. In germline, CDR1 is SGHNT, CDR2 YYREEE (reference sequence). The CDR3 runs to 13 residues. A word on this clone: The antigen is not known.

This specimen consisted of CD4+ T cells from blood, obtained 12 months after liver transplant. The chain is built from TRBV5-4 and TRBJ1-1; unclear D gene. The receptor's source is a human patient who received a liver transplant. Some T cells may have come from the graft donor. The CDR3 protein is CASSPRMNTEAFF. As DNA, the CDR3 is TGTGCCAGCAGCCCCCGCATGAACACTGAAGCTTTCTTT.